This T cell receptor beta chain was identified in a study of blood T cell repertoires in COVID-19. Study as a whole: Sites in the United States, Italy and Spain provided acute and convalescent COVID-19 samples. PBMCs, B-cell-depleted T cells, or T cells were the source of the cDNA or gDNA that made up the material.

In the original processing: Amplification of reference gene primers was used by the study to estimate nucleated cell counts. Assay: immunoSEQ multiplex PCR; the TCRdb copy retains only in-frame clones and omits some. V, J and clone size are taken as reported in that table, and D and trimming were inferred from the DNA itself. The repertoire consists of tens of thousands of clones, with roughly 87% occurring once and the leading ten covering about 29%. This CDR3 has 16 amino acids. Trimming at V came to 0 bases and at J to 5 bases, leaving 8 bases not matched to a gene. The germline CDR1 and CDR2 sequences are SGHRS and YFSETQ.

The sequencing input was peripheral blood. This clonotype was obtained from a woman older than 75 with acute or convalescent COVID-19. The rearrangement uses TRBV5-1 and TRBJ2-5; 9 bases are shared with TRBD2. This chain's CDR3 is CASSLVGGGARETQYF. In DNA, the CDR3 is TGCGCCAGCAGCTTGGTCGGCGGGGGGGCACGTGAGACCCAGTACTTC.